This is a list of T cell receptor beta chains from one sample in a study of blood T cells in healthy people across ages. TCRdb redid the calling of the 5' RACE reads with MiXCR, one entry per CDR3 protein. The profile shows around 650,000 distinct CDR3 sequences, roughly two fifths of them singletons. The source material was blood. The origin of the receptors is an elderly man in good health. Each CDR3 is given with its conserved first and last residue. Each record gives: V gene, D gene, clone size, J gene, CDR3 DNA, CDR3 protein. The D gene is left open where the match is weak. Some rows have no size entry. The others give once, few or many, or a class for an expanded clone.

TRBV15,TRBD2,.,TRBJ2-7,TGTGCCACCAGCAGAGATTCGGCGGGAGCCTACTCCTACAATGAGCAGTACTTC,CATSRDSAGAYSYNEQYF
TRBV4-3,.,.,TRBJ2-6,TGCGCCAGCTCTCAATCCCATGCTTCCGCGGGGACATTATCCTACTCTGGGGCCGACGTCCTGACTTTC,CASSQSHASAGTLSYSGADVLTF
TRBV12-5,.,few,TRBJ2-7,TGTGCTAGTGGTTTTGACCAAGGGGAGCAGTACTTC,CASGFDQGEQYF
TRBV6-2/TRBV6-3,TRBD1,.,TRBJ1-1,TGTGCCAGTAGTTACAGGGGGACAGGGGAAGCTTTCTTT,CASSYRGTGEAFF
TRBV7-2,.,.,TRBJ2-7,TGTGCCAGCAGCTTAGCCAGGGCCGGAAACGAGCAGTACTTC,CASSLARAGNEQYF
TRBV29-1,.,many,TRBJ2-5,TGCAGCGCCACGGATTTCCTAGCGTCTAGGGAGACCCAGTACTTC,CSATDFLASRETQYF
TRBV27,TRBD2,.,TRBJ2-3,TGTGCCAGCAGTCCCCGAATAGCGGGGTACACAGATACGCAGTATTTT,CASSPRIAGYTDTQYF
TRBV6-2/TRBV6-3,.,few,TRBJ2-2,TGTGCCAGCATTGGGGGCCTCCGGGAGCTGTTTTTT,CASIGGLRELFF
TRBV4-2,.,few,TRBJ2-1,TGTGCCAGCAGCCAAGTTGGAGGCTGTCGCCAGTTCTTC,CASSQVGGCRQFF
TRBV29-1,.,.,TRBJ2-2,TGCAGCGTTGAGAACGGGGCGAACACCGGGGAGCTGTTTTTT,CSVENGANTGELFF
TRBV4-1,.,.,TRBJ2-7,TGCGCCAGCAGCCCCGCGAAGGGGTCCCCCTACGAGCAGTACTTC,CASSPAKGSPYEQYF
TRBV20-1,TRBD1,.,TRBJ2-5,TGCAGTGCTCCACAGGGGACCTCATTCGGGCAGTACTTC,CSAPQGTSFGQYF
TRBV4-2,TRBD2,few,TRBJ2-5,TGTGCCAGCAGCCAAGGGATCGGGGCGGGAGACGGGGAGACCCAGTACTTC,CASSQGIGAGDGETQYF
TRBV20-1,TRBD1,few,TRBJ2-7,TGCAGTGCTAGAGATCCGGGGACAGGGGGCGCCGAGCAGTACTTC,CSARDPGTGGAEQYF
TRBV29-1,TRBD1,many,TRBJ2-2,TGCAGCGTTGGGGCAGGGGGCGCAGCCGGGGAGCTGTTTTTT,CSVGAGGAAGELFF
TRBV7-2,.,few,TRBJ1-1,TGTGCCAGCAGGGGCTCGGGGAACACTGAAGCTTTCTTT,CASRGSGNTEAFF
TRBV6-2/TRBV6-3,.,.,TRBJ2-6,TGTGCCAGCTTGAGTCCCCGGACATCTGGGGCCAGCGTCCTGACTTTC,CASLSPRTSGASVLTF
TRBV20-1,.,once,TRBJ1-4,TGCAGTGCTAGTTCGGACACGCCTGAAAAACCGTTTTTT,CSASSDTPEKPFF
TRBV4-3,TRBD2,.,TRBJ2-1,TGCGCCTGCAGCCAGGCGCTTTCTAGCGGGAGTTTTGGCAATGAGCAGTTCTTC,CACSQALSSGSFGNEQFF
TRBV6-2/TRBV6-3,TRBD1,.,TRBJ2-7,TGTGCCAGCAGACAGGGACAGGGATCCTACGAGCAGTACTTC,CASRQGQGSYEQYF
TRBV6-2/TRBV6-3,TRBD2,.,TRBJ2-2,TGTGCCAGCAAGGCGGGGGTAACGATCACCGGGGAGCTGTTTTTT,CASKAGVTITGELFF
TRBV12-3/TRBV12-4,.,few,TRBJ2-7,TGTGCCAGCAGTCCTAACAGGTACTTTTCCTACGAGCAGTACTTC,CASSPNRYFSYEQYF
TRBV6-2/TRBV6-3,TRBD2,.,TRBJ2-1,TGTGCCAGCAACGTACTAGCGGGTCGCAATGAGCAGTTCTTC,CASNVLAGRNEQFF
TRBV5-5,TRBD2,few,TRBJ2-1,TGTGCCAGCTACCGGAATTTTTGGACTAGCGGGAGCGTTGCCTACAATGAGCAGTTCTTC,CASYRNFWTSGSVAYNEQFF
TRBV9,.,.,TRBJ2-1,TGTGCCAGCAGCGTAGCACAAGGGGGGGAGCAGTTCTTC,CASSVAQGGEQFF
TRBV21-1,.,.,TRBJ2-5,TGTGCCGGCAGCAAAGTACGGCTTTGCGGCAGGGGTGATGGAGAGACCCAGTACTTC,CAGSKVRLCGRGDGETQYF
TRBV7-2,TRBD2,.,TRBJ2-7,TGTGCCAGCAGCCGAGGGACGGGGGGATACCCCGAGCAGTACTTC,CASSRGTGGYPEQYF
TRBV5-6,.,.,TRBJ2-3,TGTGCCAGCAGCTGGACCGGGACGGCAGACCGATGTACGCAGTATTTT,CASSWTGTADRCTQYF
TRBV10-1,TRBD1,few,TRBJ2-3,TGCGCCAGCAGTGATCAACAGGGGTCAGATACGCAGTATTTT,CASSDQQGSDTQYF
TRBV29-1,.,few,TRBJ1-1,TGCAGCGTTGAAGAGTCAGGGAACACTGAAGCTTTCTTT,CSVEESGNTEAFF
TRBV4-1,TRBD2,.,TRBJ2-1,TGCGCCAGCAGCCAAACCGGGACTAGGAATGAGCAGTTCTTC,CASSQTGTRNEQFF
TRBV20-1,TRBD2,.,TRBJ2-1,TGCAGTGCTAGGATAGCTAGCGGGGGAAATAACAATGAGCAGTTCTTC,CSARIASGGNNNEQFF
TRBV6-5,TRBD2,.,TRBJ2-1,TGTGCCAGCAGTTACGGGACTAGCGGGAGCTACAATGAGCAGTTCTTC,CASSYGTSGSYNEQFF
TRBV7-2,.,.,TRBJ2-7,TGTGCCAGCAGCTCCTTCGCCTTTGACAGCTCCTACGAGCAGTACTTC,CASSSFAFDSSYEQYF
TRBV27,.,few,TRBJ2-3,TGTGCCAGCAGAGACAGGGGGGGAGCTAGCGGGAGAGGAGATACGCAGTATTTT,CASRDRGGASGRGDTQYF
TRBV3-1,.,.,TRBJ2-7,TGTGCCAGCAGCCAAGATCAGGGACAGCAGTACTTC,CASSQDQGQQYF
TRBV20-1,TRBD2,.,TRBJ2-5,TGCAGTGCTAGGGACTATGTGGTCGGGACTAAAGAGACCCAGTACTTC,CSARDYVVGTKETQYF
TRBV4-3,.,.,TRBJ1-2,TGCGCCAGCAGCCAAGAAGGGAATTCTAACTATGGCTACACCTTC,CASSQEGNSNYGYTF
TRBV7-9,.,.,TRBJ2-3,TGTGCCAGCAGCTTAGTGGTGTCAGATACGCAGTATTTT,CASSLVVSDTQYF
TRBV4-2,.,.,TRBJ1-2,TGTGCCAGCAGCCAAGATCGTTCCAGCTCCTTTTATGGCTACACCTTC,CASSQDRSSSFYGYTF
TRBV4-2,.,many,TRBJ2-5,TGTGCCAGCAGCCAAGGGGCTAGAGAGGGAGAGACCCAGTACTTC,CASSQGAREGETQYF
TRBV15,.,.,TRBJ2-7,TGTGCCACCAGCAGAGACAGGTTCTACGAGCAGTACTTC,CATSRDRFYEQYF
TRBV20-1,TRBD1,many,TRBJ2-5,TGCAGTGCTAGACGGCCGGGACAGGGGGTAAGGACCCAGTACTTC,CSARRPGQGVRTQYF
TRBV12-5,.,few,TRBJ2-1,TGTGCTAGTGGTTTGGCCGCCCCCAATGAGCAGTTCTTC,CASGLAAPNEQFF
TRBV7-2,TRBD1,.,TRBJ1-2,TGTGCCAGCAGCTCCACCCCGGGACAGAAGATCTATGGCTACACCTTC,CASSSTPGQKIYGYTF